This T cell receptor beta chain came from a study of blood T cells in healthy people across ages. Background on the study: Researchers report that template switching captured about one barcoded beta molecule per two T cells.

About this clonotype itself: Its antigen is not identified.

This CDR3 is 12 amino acids long. Trimming shortened V by 7 bases and J by 2 bases, and 9 bases separated the two germline ends. Germline loops: CDR1 MDHEN, CDR2 SYDVKM. Next came a second PCR, run for about 6 to 12 cycles, which used a sample-barcoded 5' primer along with a J-beta primer mix. Unique molecular identifiers of 12 random nucleotides labeled each cDNA. TCRdb passed the 5' RACE reads through MiXCR, listing each CDR3 protein once. The sample lists fewer than 900,000 distinct CDR3 sequences; about 40% were seen once. General study results and limits: Nothing was known about donor CMV status, and this possibly confounded expanded clonotype changes. Investigators treated diversity estimates from one million T cells as underestimates.

Specimen: blood. V usage is TRBV28 and J usage is TRBJ2-7; no clear D gene. This TCR was sampled from a woman between 55 and 75 years old in good health. The CDR3 loop is CASTEQAYEQYF. The CDR3 bases are TGTGCCAGCACTGAGCAGGCCTACGAGCAGTACTTC.